The 21 T cell receptor beta chains below all came from one sample that was sequenced in a study of blood T cell repertoires in COVID-19. Profiling relied on immunoSEQ multiplex PCR, and the TCRdb table lists in-frame clones only, not all of them. The sample lists some 120,000 clones; around 80% were seen once. Material: peripheral blood. These receptor sequences come from a man aged 65 to 85 with acute or convalescent COVID-19.

J is TRBJ2-3 and V is TRBV28, with D possibly matching TRBD2 (6 bases). This CDR3 comprises 15 residues. V was trimmed by 7 bases and J by 5 bases, leaving 19 bases between them. In germline, CDR1 is MDHEN, CDR2 SYDVKM. CDR3 coding DNA: TGTGCCAGCACATCCCACGGGGGTGCGGGAGATACGCAGTATTTT. This encodes CASTSHGGAGDTQYF.

V is TRBV27 and J is TRBJ1-1, with 10 bases aligning to TRBD1. Trimming removed 7 bases from V and 4 bases from J; junction bases left unmatched: 6. Germline assignment: CDR1 MNHEY and CDR2 SMNVEV (reference sequence). The CDR3 totals 14 residues. The CDR3 here is CASNRDRGGTEAFF. The CDR3 nucleotides are TGTGCCAGCAACCGGGACAGGGGAGGCACTGAAGCTTTCTTT.

The chain combines TRBV5-1 with TRBJ1-2; the match to TRBD1 covers 10 bases. CDR3 length: 19 residues. V shed 4 bases, J shed 3 bases, and the junction held 18 bases outside the gene matches. Germline CDR1 reads SGHRS; CDR2 reads YFSETQ. CDR3 sequence (DNA): TGCGCCAGCAGCCAGGGCCCCCGGGACAGGGGAGGCCTGTACTATGGCTACACCTTC. Its protein product is CASSQGPRDRGGLYYGYTF.

J is TRBJ1-2 and V is TRBV18, with 9 bases aligning to TRBD1. CDR3 size: 17 residues. The V gene end was trimmed by 3 bases and the J gene end by 5 bases; junction bases not matched to a gene: 13. CDR1 and CDR2 from the germline V gene are KGHSH and LQKENI. The CDR3 is CASSPPGQGLEGYGYTF. Here the CDR3 DNA reads TGTGCCAGCTCACCCCCGGGACAGGGTCTGGAGGGGTATGGCTACACCTTC.

This chain links TRBV27 with TRBJ2-7; 8 nucleotides align to TRBD2. V lost 5 bases, J lost 5 bases, and 14 bases stayed unmatched. In germline, CDR1 is MNHEY, CDR2 SMNVEV (reference sequence). This CDR3 comprises 16 residues. CDR3 region: CASSPPPPGGGNEQYF. Here the CDR3 DNA reads TGTGCCAGCAGTCCCCCTCCACCGGGGGGGGGAAACGAGCAGTACTTC.

This rearrangement joins TRBV19 to TRBJ2-7; 10 bases are shared with TRBD2. CDR1 and CDR2 from the germline V gene are LNHDA and SQIVND (reference sequence). The CDR3 contains 15 residues. J was trimmed by 4 bases and V by 5 bases; bases with no gene match: 8. In DNA, the CDR3 is TGTGCCAGTAGTCACACGGGACTAGCGTCATACGAGCAGTACTTC. Protein product: CASSHTGLASYEQYF.

This sequence joins TRBV11-2 and TRBJ1-5, with TRBD1 matching 12 bases. V was clipped by 5 bases and J by 3 bases; unmatched bases: 5. This CDR3 comprises 16 residues. CDR1 and CDR2 (germline): SGHAT, FQNNGV. The CDR3: CASSRGTGGSNQPQHF. CDR3 sequence (DNA): TGTGCCAGCAGCCGAGGGACAGGGGGCTCCAATCAGCCCCAGCATTTT.

This clone was found a few times. This sequence joins TRBV30 and TRBJ1-1, with D unclear. Trimming took 6 bases from V and 2 from J, leaving 10 bases between them. Germline V gene data show CDR1 as GTSNPN and CDR2 as SVGIG (reference sequence). The CDR3 spans 12 residues. This chain's CDR3 is CACRTGNTEAFF. DNA of the CDR3: TGTGCCTGTCGGACTGGAAACACTGAAGCTTTCTTT.

This clone occurred once. The rearrangement joins TRBV2 to TRBJ2-1; D is possibly TRBD2 (5 bases). CDR3 length equals 13 residues. The V gene's germline CDR1 is SNHLY and CDR2 FYNNEI. The ends were cut back, 5 bases at V and 4 bases at J, with 9 bases in the middle. The CDR3 DNA sequence: TGTGCCAGCAGTCCACTAGATTACAATGAGCAGTTCTTC. It encodes CASSPLDYNEQFF.

The V and J genes are TRBV12-3 or TRBV12-4 and TRBJ1-2, with unresolved D. V was shortened by 7 bases and J by 4 bases, with 7 bases between the two germline ends. The CDR3 runs 11 residues. The CDR3 DNA reads TGTGCCAGCACCAACAGCTATGGCTACACCTTC. This translates into CASTNSYGYTF.

The V and J genes are TRBV5-1 and TRBJ1-6; the match to TRBD1 covers 8 bases. Germline V CDR1 and CDR2: SGHRS, YFSETQ. The CDR3 sequence is 16 residues long. V dropped 0 bases and J dropped 7; count of bases not matched to a gene: 6. The CDR3 coding sequence is TGCGCCAGCAGCTTGGCGACAGGGGTCAAGAATTCACCCCTCCACTTT. Translation gives CASSLATGVKNSPLHF.

The chain recombines TRBV5-1 with TRBJ2-1; TRBD2 matches at 12 bases. The CDR3 loop spans 14 amino acids. The V and J ends lost 2 bases and 7 bases, in that order; junction bases with no gene match: 1. Germline V gives CDR1 SGHRS, CDR2 YFSETQ. The CDR3 DNA follows: TGCGCCAGCAGCTTACTAGCGGGGGGAAATGAGCAGTTCTTC. Amino acids: CASSLLAGGNEQFF.

The CDR3 loop reads CASSFLAGGGEQFF. The CDR3 nucleotides read TGTGCCAGCAGCTTCCTAGCGGGGGGGGGTGAGCAGTTCTTC. The J gene is TRBJ2-1, the V gene TRBV5-4, with 12 bases fitting TRBD2. The V gene end was trimmed by 2 bases and the J gene end by 9 bases; junction bases not matched to a gene: 3. Germline CDR1 is SGHNT and CDR2 is YYREEE (reference sequence). This CDR3 has 14 amino acids.

This chain joins TRBV6-6 and TRBJ2-7; D ambiguous. This CDR3 contains 13 residues. Deletions cut 7 bases from V and 3 bases from J, with 13 bases between. Per the germline V gene, CDR1 is MNHNY and CDR2 is SVGAGI (reference sequence). CDR3 residues: CASTKRGDYEQYF. The CDR3 DNA sequence: TGTGCCAGCACCAAGAGAGGAGACTACGAGCAGTACTTC.

The V and J genes are TRBV4-1 and TRBJ1-5; 8 positions agree with TRBD1. The V gene end was trimmed by 1 base and the J gene end by 4 bases; junction bases not matched to a gene: 6. CDR3 length: 16 amino acids. CDR1 is MGHRA and CDR2 is YSYEKL in the germline V gene. Here the CDR3 DNA reads TGCGCCAGCAGCCAAGTATTTGGACAGGGTAATCAGCCCCAGCATTTT. Protein product: CASSQVFGQGNQPQHF.

This clone has only a few counts. A read error may account for a junction end that differs from germline. The rearrangement uses TRBV7-7 and TRBJ1-2, with 10 bases identical to TRBD1. Germline V lookup: CDR1 SSHAT, CDR2 FNYEAQ (reference sequence). There are 15 residues in the CDR3. Here the CDR3 DNA reads TGTGCTAGCAGCTCGGACAGGGGGATTCGGAGCGGCTACACCTTC. It codes for CASSSDRGIRSGYTF.

This clone was counted between two and nine times. This chain uses TRBV10-1 with TRBJ1-1; tentatively, D is TRBD1 (6 bases). V was cut by 0 bases and J by 6 bases, with 17 bases left in between. Per the germline V gene, CDR1 is WNHNN and CDR2 is SYGVQD (reference sequence). This CDR3 is 16 amino acids long. CDR3 residues: CASSESGAGSRPEAFF. DNA for the CDR3: TGCGCCAGCAGTGAGTCGGGGGCAGGGAGTAGGCCTGAAGCTTTCTTT.

The chain joins TRBV15 to TRBJ2-7, with D perhaps TRBD2 (5 bases). V lost 0 bases and J lost 1, with 16 bases in between. This CDR3 has 17 amino acids. CDR1 and CDR2 from the germline V gene are LNHNV and YYDKDF (reference sequence). The CDR3 DNA is TGTGCCACCAGCAGAGATACCGGGTCGGGGAGTTCCTACGAGCAGTACTTC. This translates into CATSRDTGSGSSYEQYF.

The J gene is TRBJ2-5, the V gene TRBV5-5; D might be TRBD1 (5 bases). The length of the CDR3 is 14 residues. Between the trimmed V and J ends, which lost 0 bases and 0 bases, there was a span of 6 bases. Germline CDR1 SGHKS, CDR2 YYEKEE (reference sequence). CDR3 in amino acids: CASSLDRYQETQYF. CDR3 in DNA: TGTGCCAGCAGCTTGGACAGGTACCAAGAGACCCAGTACTTC.

In the case of this clone: The identical CDR3 is also encoded by other nucleotide sequences in the sample. The genes are TRBV9 and TRBJ1-1; maybe TRBD1 (5 bases). This CDR3 has 14 residues. Trimming took 2 bases from V and 0 from J, leaving 8 bases between them. Germline lookup yields CDR1 SGDLS and CDR2 YYNGEE. CDR3 region: CASSVGGMNTEAFF. CDR3 in DNA: TGTGCCAGCAGCGTCGGGGGGATGAACACTGAAGCTTTCTTT.

This clone came up once. The junction departs from the called germline gene at one end, perhaps through a read error. The same CDR3 is also encoded by other DNA sequences in this sample. The rearrangement links TRBV27 to TRBJ1-2, with D possibly TRBD1 on 6 matching bases. This CDR3 comprises 13 residues. CDR1 is MNHEY and CDR2 is SMNVEV in the germline V gene (reference sequence). This CDR3 is CASSLRGIYGYTF. CDR3 DNA sequence: TGTGCCAGTAGTTTGAGGGGGATCTATGGCTACACCTTC.